The rows below give T cell receptor beta chains drawn from one sample of a study of blood T cell repertoires in COVID-19. The assay was immunoSEQ multiplex PCR, and TCRdb's table has in-frame clones only and misses some. The sample lists 100,000 to 150,000 clones; roughly 80% were seen once. Sequencing was carried out using peripheral blood. The receptor source for this set is a man aged 60 to 75 with acute or convalescent COVID-19. The CDR3 runs from the conserved cysteine through the conserved F or W. D genes are given only for firm matches. Clone size appears in some rows only: once, few, many, or a class for an expanded clone.

J	V	size	D	CDR3	DNA
TRBJ1-2	TRBV19	.	.	CASSIAKGPNYGYTF	TGTGCCAGTAGTATAGCTAAGGGGCCGAACTATGGCTACACCTTC
TRBJ1-6	TRBV5-1	few	.	CASSLIGPGDSPLHF	TGCGCCAGCAGCTTGATAGGGCCGGGGGATTCACCCCTCCACTTT
TRBJ2-7	TRBV5-1	.	TRBD1	CASSVPGTGSYEQYF	TGCGCCAGCAGCGTCCCTGGGACAGGGTCCTACGAGCAGTACTTC
TRBJ1-2	TRBV25-1	.	TRBD1	CASSKPDRVCGYTF	TGTGCCAGCAGTAAACCGGACAGGGTGTGTGGCTACACCTTC
TRBJ1-2	TRBV3-1/TRBV3-2	.	TRBD1	CASSQGPRGQVYGYTF	TGTGCCAGCAGCCAAGGACCCAGGGGGCAGGTCTATGGCTACACCTTC
TRBJ1-1	TRBV10-1	.	.	CASMRELNTEAFF	TGCGCCAGCATGCGGGAGCTGAACACTGAAGCTTTCTTT
TRBJ2-7	TRBV6-1	.	TRBD1	CASSEALGTGPYEQYF	TGTGCCAGCAGTGAAGCCTTGGGGACAGGGCCCTACGAGCAGTACTTC
TRBJ2-1	TRBV7-3	.	TRBD1	CASSVGTGAYNEQFF	TGTGCCAGCAGTGTAGGGACAGGAGCTTACAATGAGCAGTTCTTC
TRBJ1-2	TRBV3-1/TRBV3-2	.	.	CASSQGLSGANYGYTF	TGTGCCAGCAGCCAAGGACTTAGCGGGGCTAACTATGGCTACACCTTC
TRBJ1-1	TRBV9	.	.	CASSVDSGSTEAFF	TGTGCCAGCAGCGTAGACAGCGGGAGCACTGAAGCTTTCTTT
TRBJ2-1	TRBV19	few	TRBD2	CASSSTSGRAQFF	TGTGCCAGTAGTTCCACTAGCGGGAGAGCGCAGTTCTTC
TRBJ2-7	TRBV11-3	.	TRBD1	CATRQGLGEQYF	TGTGCCACCAGACAGGGGTTGGGTGAGCAGTACTTC
TRBJ1-2	TRBV7-9	.	TRBD1	CATKTGSEDYGYTF	TGTGCCACCAAGACAGGGAGCGAAGACTATGGCTACACCTTC
TRBJ1-1	TRBV7-3	few	.	CASSLGSGLKDTEAFF	TGTGCCAGCAGCTTAGGGTCGGGTCTTAAGGACACTGAAGCTTTCTTT
TRBJ2-5	TRBV5-1	.	TRBD2	CASSGGTSGSQRETQYF	TGCGCCAGCAGCGGGGGGACTAGCGGGAGTCAACGGGAGACCCAGTACTTC
TRBJ1-2	TRBV7-6	.	TRBD1	CASSLPGQGGYTF	TGTGCCAGCAGCTTACCGGGACAGGGTGGCTACACCTTC
TRBJ1-1	TRBV7-9	.	TRBD1	CASSFQRQGGTEAFF	TGTGCCAGCAGCTTTCAAAGACAGGGTGGCACTGAAGCTTTCTTT
TRBJ2-3	TRBV9	once	TRBD2	CASSPWTSGGASTDTQYF	TGTGCCAGCAGCCCCTGGACTAGCGGGGGGGCTAGCACAGATACGCAGTATTTT
TRBJ1-1	TRBV25-1	once	.	CASTRGGSASEAFF	TGTGCCAGCACCAGGGGAGGGTCGGCTTCTGAAGCTTTCTTT
TRBJ2-2	TRBV27	.	TRBD2	CASNKAGVNTGELFF	TGTGCCAGCAATAAAGCGGGGGTTAACACCGGGGAGCTGTTTTTT
TRBJ2-1	TRBV6-5	.	TRBD2	CASSQLAGVFYEQFF	TGTGCCAGCAGCCAACTAGCGGGAGTATTCTACGAGCAGTTCTTC
TRBJ2-7	TRBV4-1	.	TRBD2	CASSPGLAEAYEQYF	TGCGCCAGCAGCCCGGGACTAGCAGAGGCCTACGAGCAGTACTTC
TRBJ1-1	TRBV14	.	.	CASSQDGVNTEAFF	TGTGCCAGCAGCCAAGACGGTGTGAACACTGAAGCTTTCTTT
TRBJ1-1	TRBV13	.	.	CASSPQLKGGEAFF	TGTGCCAGCAGCCCTCAGTTGAAAGGGGGTGAAGCTTTCTTT
TRBJ1-1	TRBV29-1	few	.	CSVGSETMNTEAFF	TGCAGCGTCGGGTCGGAGACCATGAACACTGAAGCTTTCTTT
TRBJ1-1	TRBV6-6	few	TRBD1	CASRIRQGDTEAFF	TGTGCCAGCAGAATCCGACAGGGGGACACTGAAGCTTTCTTT
TRBJ2-1	TRBV11-2	few	.	CASSLLGRGSYNEQFF	TGTGCCAGCAGCCTCCTAGGGCGGGGCTCCTACAATGAGCAGTTCTTC
TRBJ2-1	TRBV4-1	.	TRBD1	CASSQGDRAIFEQFF	TGCGCCAGCAGCCAAGGGGACAGGGCAATCTTTGAGCAGTTCTTC
TRBJ1-3	TRBV30	.	.	CAWSETDDSGNTIYF	TGTGCCTGGAGCGAAACTGATGACTCTGGAAACACCATATATTTT